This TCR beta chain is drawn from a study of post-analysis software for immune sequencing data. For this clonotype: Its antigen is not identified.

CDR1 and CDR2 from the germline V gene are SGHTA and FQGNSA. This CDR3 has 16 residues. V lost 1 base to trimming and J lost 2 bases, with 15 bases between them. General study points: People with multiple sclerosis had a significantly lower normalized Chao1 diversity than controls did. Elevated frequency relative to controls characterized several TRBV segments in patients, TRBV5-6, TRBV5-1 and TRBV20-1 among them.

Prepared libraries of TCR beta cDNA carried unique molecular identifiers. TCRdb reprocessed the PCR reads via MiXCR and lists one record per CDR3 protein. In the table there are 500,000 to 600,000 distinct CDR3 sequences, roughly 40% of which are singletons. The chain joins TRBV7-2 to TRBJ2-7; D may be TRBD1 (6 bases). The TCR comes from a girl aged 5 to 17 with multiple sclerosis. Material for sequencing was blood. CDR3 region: CASSLDGPRGTYEQYF. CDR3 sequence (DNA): TGTGCCAGCAGCTTAGACGGCCCCAGGGGAACCTACGAGCAGTACTTC.